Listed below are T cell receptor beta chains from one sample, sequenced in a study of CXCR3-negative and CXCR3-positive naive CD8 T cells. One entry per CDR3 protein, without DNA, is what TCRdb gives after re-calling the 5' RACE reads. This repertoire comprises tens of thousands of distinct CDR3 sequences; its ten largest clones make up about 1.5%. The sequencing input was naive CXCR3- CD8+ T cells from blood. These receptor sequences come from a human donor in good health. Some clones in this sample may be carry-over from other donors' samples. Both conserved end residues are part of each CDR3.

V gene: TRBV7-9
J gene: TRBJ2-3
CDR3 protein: CASSLEAGGLPDTQYF

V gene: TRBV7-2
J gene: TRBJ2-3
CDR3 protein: CASSASLAGAGDTQYF

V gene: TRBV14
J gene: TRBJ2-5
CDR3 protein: CASSQPTALAGQETQYF

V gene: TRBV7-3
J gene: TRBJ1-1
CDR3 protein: CASSLFAGNTEAFF

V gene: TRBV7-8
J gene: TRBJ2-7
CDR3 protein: CASSLGQGAGYEQYF

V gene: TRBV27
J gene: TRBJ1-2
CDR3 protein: CASSFSGGPPNTF

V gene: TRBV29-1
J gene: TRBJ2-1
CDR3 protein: CSVEKGTGLYEQFF

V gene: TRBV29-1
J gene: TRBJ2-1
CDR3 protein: CSVVSSPYNEQFF

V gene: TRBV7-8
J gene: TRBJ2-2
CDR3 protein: CASRPRGQGIGELFF

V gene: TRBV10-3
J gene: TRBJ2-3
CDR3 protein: CAISESTDTQYF

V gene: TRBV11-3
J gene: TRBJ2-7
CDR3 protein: CASSSRDRMSGQYF

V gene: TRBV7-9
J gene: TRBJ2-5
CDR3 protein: CASSLVLGQPEVRETQYF

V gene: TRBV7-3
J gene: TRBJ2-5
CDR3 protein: CASSLEFGRGETQYF

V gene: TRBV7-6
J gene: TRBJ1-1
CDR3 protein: CASSSPAGGKNTEAFF

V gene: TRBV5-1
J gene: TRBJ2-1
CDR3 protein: CASSSDLSLGYEQFF

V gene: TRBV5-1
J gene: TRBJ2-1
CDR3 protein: CASSPPGQGPYSWAPDNEQFF

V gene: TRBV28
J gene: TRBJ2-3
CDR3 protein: CASSPTGKIDTQYF

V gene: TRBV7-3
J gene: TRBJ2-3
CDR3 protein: CASSSHHRGGEDTQYF

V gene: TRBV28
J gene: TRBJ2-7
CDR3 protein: CASSPYSGGESSYEQYF

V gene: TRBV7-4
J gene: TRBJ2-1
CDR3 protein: CASSLMFEWGEQFF

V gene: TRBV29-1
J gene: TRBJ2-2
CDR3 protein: CSAEGSFQGSDTGELFF

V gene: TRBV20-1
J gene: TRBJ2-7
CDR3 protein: CSARGGGDLLDEQYF

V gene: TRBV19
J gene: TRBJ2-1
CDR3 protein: CASSVFYSGGGQYEQFF

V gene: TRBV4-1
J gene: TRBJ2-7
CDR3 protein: CASSQEGFVHEQYF

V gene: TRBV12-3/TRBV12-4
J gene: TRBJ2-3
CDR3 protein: CASSSGTSVLGGTDTQYF

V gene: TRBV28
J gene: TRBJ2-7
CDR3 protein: CASSSSGQGSHEQYF

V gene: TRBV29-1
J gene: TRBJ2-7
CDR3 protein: CSVEDVGLAGGYEQYF

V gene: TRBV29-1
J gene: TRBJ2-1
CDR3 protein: CSVEDDSGRFHNEQFF

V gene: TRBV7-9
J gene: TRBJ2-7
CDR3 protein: CASSSGRLPYEQYF

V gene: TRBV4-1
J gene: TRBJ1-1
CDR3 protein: CASSQAPGATEAFF

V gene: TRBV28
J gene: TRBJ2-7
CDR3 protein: CASSYGGTGAYEQYF

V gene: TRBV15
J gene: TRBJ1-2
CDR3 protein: CATSRDLAGVGDYGYTF

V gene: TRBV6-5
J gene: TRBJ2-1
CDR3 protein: CATTRWASGGDEQFF

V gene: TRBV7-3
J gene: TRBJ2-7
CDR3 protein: CASSSLSGPYEQYF

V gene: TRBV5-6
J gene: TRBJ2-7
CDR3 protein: CASSWDRGDYEQYF

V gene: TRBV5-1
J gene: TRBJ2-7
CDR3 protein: CASSLIGADEQYF

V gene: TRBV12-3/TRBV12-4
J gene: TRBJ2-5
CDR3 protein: CASSFLTSKETQYF

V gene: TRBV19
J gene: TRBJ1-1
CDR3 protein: CASSTQGAYTEAFF

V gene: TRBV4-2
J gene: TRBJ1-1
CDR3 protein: CASSHTLNTEAFF

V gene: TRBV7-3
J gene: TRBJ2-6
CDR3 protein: CASSSDSGANVLTF

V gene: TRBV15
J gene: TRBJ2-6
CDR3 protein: CATSRERASGANVLTF